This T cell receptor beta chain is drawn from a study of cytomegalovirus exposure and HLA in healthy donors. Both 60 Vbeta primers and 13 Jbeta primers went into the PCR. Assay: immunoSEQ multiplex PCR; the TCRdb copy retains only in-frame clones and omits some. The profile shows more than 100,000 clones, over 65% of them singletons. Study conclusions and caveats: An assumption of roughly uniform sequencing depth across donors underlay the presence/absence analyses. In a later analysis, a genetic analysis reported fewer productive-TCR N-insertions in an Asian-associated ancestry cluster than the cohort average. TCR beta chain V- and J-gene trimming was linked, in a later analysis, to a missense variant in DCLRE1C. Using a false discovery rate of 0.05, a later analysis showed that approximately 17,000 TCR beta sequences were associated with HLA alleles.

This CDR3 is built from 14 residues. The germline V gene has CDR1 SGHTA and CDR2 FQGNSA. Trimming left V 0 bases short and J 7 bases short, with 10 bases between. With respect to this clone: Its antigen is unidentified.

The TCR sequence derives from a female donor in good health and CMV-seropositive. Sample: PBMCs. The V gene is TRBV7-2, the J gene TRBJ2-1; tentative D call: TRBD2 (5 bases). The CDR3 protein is CASSLADYKNEQFF. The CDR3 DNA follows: TGTGCCAGCAGCTTAGCTGACTACAAAAATGAGCAGTTCTTC.